The rows below give T cell receptor beta chains drawn from one sample of a study of T cells in Graves' hyperthyroidism and ophthalmopathy. Each CDR3 protein is one row after TCRdb ran MiXCR on the multiplex PCR reads. Here the sample spans some 500,000 distinct CDR3 sequences, 24% being singletons. Sequenced sample: blood. The receptor set was obtained from a woman younger than 45 with Graves' ophthalmopathy. Both conserved end residues are part of each CDR3. The D gene is left open where the match is weak. Only part of the rows carry a size: once, few, many, or a class if the clone is expanded.

>TRBJ2-2|TRBV12-5|NA|many
TGTGCTAGTGGTTTGGCACCGAACACCGGGGAGCTGTTTTTT
CASGLAPNTGELFF
>TRBJ2-7|TRBV2|TRBD2|many
TGTGCCAGCAGGGGACTAGCGGGGGCCGAGCAGTACTTC
CASRGLAGAEQYF
>TRBJ2-7|TRBV12-3/TRBV12-4|TRBD1|few
TGTGCCAGCAGCCAATCCGGGGGGACAGGGCCTTACGAGCAGTACTTC
CASSQSGGTGPYEQYF
>TRBJ1-1|TRBV30|NA|many
TGTGCCTGGAGCCGAAGTGAAGCTTTCTTT
CAWSRSEAFF
>TRBJ1-1|TRBV27|TRBD1|many
TGTGCCAGCAGTTGGGACAGGGGGCTAACTGAAGCTTTCTTT
CASSWDRGLTEAFF
>TRBJ1-5|TRBV6-1|TRBD1|few
TGTGCCAGCAGTGGGACAGGGAGGTTTCAGCCCCAGCATTTT
CASSGTGRFQPQHF
>TRBJ2-7|TRBV5-1|NA|NA
TGCGCCAGCAGCTACGAGGGAGCTGGTCAGTACTTC
CASSYEGAGQYF
>TRBJ1-2|TRBV6-2/TRBV6-3|NA|NA
TGTGCCAGCGGTGGACATTCCAACTATGGCTACACCTTC
CASGGHSNYGYTF
>TRBJ1-1|TRBV5-1|NA|many
TGTGCCAGCAGCTGGGGGGAAAACACTGAAGCTTTCTTT
CASSWGENTEAFF
>TRBJ2-7|TRBV6-5|NA|many
TGTGCCAGCAGTTACCCGCAGGTCCTGTCGGACGAGCAGTACTTC
CASSYPQVLSDEQYF
>TRBJ2-2|TRBV12-3/TRBV12-4|TRBD1|many
TGTGCCAGCAGTTTAGGTGGACAGGGTTTCACCGGGGAGCTGTTTTTT
CASSLGGQGFTGELFF
>TRBJ1-1|TRBV4-1|TRBD1|NA
TGCGCCAGCAGCCAACCCCAGGGGGCGAACACTGAAGCTTTCTTT
CASSQPQGANTEAFF
>TRBJ1-1|TRBV27|NA|many
TGTGCCAGCAGTTCCCCGGATAGGGGAAACACTGAAGCTTTCTTT
CASSSPDRGNTEAFF
>TRBJ1-1|TRBV12-3/TRBV12-4|NA|few
TGTGCCAGCAGTTTAGACAGTTGGGGCACTGAAGCTTTCTTT
CASSLDSWGTEAFF